The clone carrying this T cell receptor beta chain was counted a single time. Germline CDR1 and CDR2: LGHNT and FRNRAP. The CDR3 consists of 12 residues. Trimming shortened V by 5 bases and J by 5 bases, and 9 bases separated the two germline ends. Source study methods: Estimates of nucleated cell counts were drawn from the amplification of reference gene primers. Assay: immunoSEQ multiplex PCR; the TCRdb copy retains only in-frame clones and omits some. V, J and clone size were drawn from that table, and D and trimming were deduced from the DNA. The sample has approximately 170,000 clones, around 80% seen once. The data were taken from a study of blood T cell repertoires in COVID-19. About the study: The samples span acute and convalescent COVID-19 from the United States, Italy and Spain. The cDNA or gDNA used as material had been derived from T cells, B-cell-depleted T cells, or PBMCs.

The sequence came from a woman aged 45-65 years who had recovered from COVID-19. The chain recombines TRBV12-5 with TRBJ2-5, with TRBD2 as a possible D gene (6 bases). Sequencing used PBMCs or T cells enriched from blood (not recorded which). CDR3 region: CASGRDSETQYF. Here the CDR3 DNA reads TGTGCTAGTGGTCGGGACTCGGAGACCCAGTACTTC.